Below, one TCR beta chain is given with its context. This clone was seen just once. No cognate antigen has been identified for it. No base qualities exist here, and no much larger clone lies one base off it. TCRbeta CDR3 regions were amplified from genomic DNA using the immunoSEQ Assay, a bias-controlled multiplex PCR. In the original analysis: Within the assay, amplification of reference gene primers was used to estimate how many nucleated cells each sample contained. To quantify the absolute abundance of each unique TCRbeta CDR3 rearrangement, sequence reads were collapsed and filtered. For each sample, productive Simpson clonality was calculated as the square root of Simpson's diversity index across productive rearrangements. TCRdb carries this immuneACCESS record with in-frame sequences only. Its versions omit some clonotypes, under half of them owing to an unresolved V gene in the studies checked, with the rest unexplained. V, J and clone size reflect that table, while D and trimming were determined from the DNA. Present in this sample are fewer than 85,000 clones, 70% to 75% of which were seen just once. Together, the top ten hold roughly a third of the sample.

This record comes from a study of blood T cell repertoires in COVID-19 (TCRdb year 2020). At the level of the whole study: The collaborator samples originated in the United States, Italy and Spain and spanned the acute and convalescent phases of COVID-19. The material from the prospective study consisted of cDNA or gDNA derived from T cells, B-cell-depleted T cells, or PBMCs. The dataset comprised deeply sampled blood TCRbeta repertoires from subjects exposed to, actively infected with, or recovered from COVID-19. The repertoires were made available in a free public database intended to serve as a resource for research on the immune response to SARS-CoV-2. Samples came from the ongoing ImmuneRACE study (first 160 participants) plus 1,254 subjects from 6 global collaborators. The sample metadata nearly always contained a de-identified subject ID, COVID-19 status, age in years and sex. Where available, HLA class I and class II types were taken from metadata supplied by the sample provider and were not determined by assay-based typing.

Collaborating institutions collected whole blood in K2EDTA tubes following their own protocols. For TCRbeta analysis, collaborators shipped samples in one of three forms: frozen whole blood, isolated PBMCs, or DNA extracted from either of those sample types. General findings and caveats noted by the study authors: How much clinical and demographic metadata was included differed by source and by participant, and the metadata was provided uncurated.

The germline V and J ends show losses of 3 bases and 6 bases respectively, and no gene match explains 14 bases of the junction. Including the terminal cysteine and phenylalanine, the CDR3 comprises 17 residues. Only the CDR3 portion is preserved as DNA: 51 bases, with reading frame beginning at the first base. The germline V gene gives CDR1 as WSHSY and CDR2 as SAAADI. The sequence derives from a woman in her sixties or seventies with acute or convalescent COVID-19. The sample taken for sequencing was peripheral blood. This receptor chain uses TRBV10-2 and TRBJ2-3, with 8 junctional bases fitting TRBD1. DNA sequence: TGCGCCAGCAGTGACGGGGCAGGGGGCTCGAGGTTGGATACGCAGTATTTT. Its protein product is CASSDGAGGSRLDTQYF.